These 12 T cell receptor beta chains originate from one sample sequenced in a study of cytomegalovirus exposure and HLA in healthy donors. This PCR relied on a set of 60 Vbeta primers and 13 Jbeta primers. Clones were sequenced by immunoSEQ multiplex PCR, and TCRdb holds only the in-frame ones, with some missing. The sample holds more than 85,000 clones, 80% seen once. Specimen: PBMCs. Receptors originate from a woman aged 55-75 years in good health and CMV-seropositive.

Note on this clone: The junction departs from the called germline gene at one end, perhaps through a read error. This chain connects TRBV7-9 to TRBJ2-5; D is uncertain. Germline CDR1 is SEHNR and CDR2 is FQNEAQ (reference sequence). The CDR3 length is 11 residues. The CDR3 nucleotides are TGTTCCAGCAGCACGCGGGAGACCCAGTACTTC. It is translated as CSSSTRETQYF.

The chain combines TRBV28 with TRBJ1-5, with 9 bases aligning to TRBD1. Germline assignment: CDR1 MDHEN and CDR2 SYDVKM. The CDR3 loop spans 15 amino acids. Trimming took 6 bases from V and 4 from J; bases not matched to a gene: 7. The CDR3 loop reads CASRMGQGGNQPQHF. In DNA form, the CDR3 reads TGTGCCAGCAGGATGGGACAGGGAGGGAATCAGCCCCAGCATTTT.

This chain links TRBV5-1 with TRBJ2-1; 8 bases map to TRBD2. Looked up from germline, CDR1 is SGHRS and CDR2 is YFSETQ. The CDR3 consists of 17 residues. The trim removed 1 base at V and 0 bases at J, leaving 6 bases unmatched. The CDR3: CASSLIGGGFSYNEQFF. CDR3 nucleotides: TGCGCCAGCAGCTTGATAGGCGGGGGGTTCTCCTACAATGAGCAGTTCTTC.

This chain links TRBV12-5 with TRBJ2-7; 9 nucleotides align to TRBD2. The CDR3 contains 16 residues. Trimming at V came to 4 bases and at J to 1 base, leaving 8 bases not matched to a gene. Germline V CDR1 and CDR2: LGHNT, FRNRAP. The CDR3 loop reads CASGSNSGRLSYEQYF. Here the CDR3 DNA reads TGTGCTAGTGGTTCTAATAGCGGGAGACTGTCCTACGAGCAGTACTTC.

The chain is built from TRBV5-1 and TRBJ2-5; TRBD1 agrees at 11 bases. V dropped 4 bases and J dropped 5; count of bases not matched to a gene: 10. CDR3 size: 16 residues. Germline loops: CDR1 SGHRS, CDR2 YFSETQ. Here the CDR3 reads CASSSGTGGSLETQYF. CDR3 sequence (DNA): TGCGCCAGCAGCAGCGGGACAGGGGGGTCATTGGAGACCCAGTACTTC.

This clone was found a few times. This sequence joins TRBV5-4 and TRBJ2-7, with D possibly matching TRBD2 (6 bases). The CDR3 is 14 amino acids. The germline CDR1 and CDR2 sequences are SGHNT and YYREEE (reference sequence). V was shortened by 0 bases and J by 6 bases, with 13 bases between the two germline ends. CDR3 sequence (DNA): TGTGCCAGCAGCTTGGCGGGGGTTCCCTCCGAGCAGTACTTC. Its protein product is CASSLAGVPSEQYF.

The chain links TRBV15 to TRBJ1-6; no firm D call. The CDR3 sequence is 12 residues long. Per germline, CDR1 LNHNV and CDR2 YYDKDF (reference sequence). The V end lost 0 bases, the J end lost 9 bases, and 3 bases lay between the germline ends. CDR3 in DNA: TGTGCCACCAGCAGAGACAGTTCACCCCTCCACTTT. As protein: CATSRDSSPLHF.

The chain links TRBV10-3 to TRBJ1-2, with a weak D call TRBD1 (6 bases). Germline V gives CDR1 ENHRY, CDR2 SYGVKD. CDR3 length equals 15 residues. V was pared by 3 bases and J by 7 bases, with 18 bases between. CDR3 loop: CAISDSDRSGSGYTF. The CDR3 nucleotides are TGTGCCATCAGTGATTCCGACAGGTCCGGGTCTGGCTACACCTTC.

The genes are TRBV5-4 and TRBJ2-3, with 10 positions matching TRBD2. CDR1 SGHNT and CDR2 YYREEE come from the germline V gene (reference sequence). The V and J ends lost 4 bases and 5 bases, in that order; junction bases with no gene match: 13. The CDR3 consists of 17 residues. The DNA for the CDR3 is TGTGCCAGCAGCCCCGGTTCTAGCGGGAGAGTATTAGATACGCAGTATTTT. Translated, it gives CASSPGSSGRVLDTQYF.

In DNA form, the CDR3 reads TGTGCCAGCAGCATCGGGTCAGCCCGCTCTGGAAACACCATATATTTT. It codes for CASSIGSARSGNTIYF. This chain links TRBV28 with TRBJ1-3; no clear D gene. The germline V and J ends were trimmed by 6 bases and 0 bases, with 15 bases remaining between them. Germline-derived CDR1 and CDR2 are MDHEN and SYDVKM. This CDR3 is 16 amino acids long.

This clone was picked up a small number of times. CDR3 nucleotide sequence: TGCGCCAGCAGCTTGTGGCAGTCATCCGAAGCTTTCTTT. Amino acids: CASSLWQSSEAFF. The rearrangement uses TRBV5-1 and TRBJ1-1; D is ambiguous. Germline CDR1 and CDR2: SGHRS and YFSETQ. Trimming shortened V by 1 base and J by 8 bases, and 12 bases separated the two germline ends. The CDR3 covers 13 residues.

Note on this clone: Sequence at one end of the junction differs from germline and may be a read error. This chain uses TRBV5-1 with TRBJ2-1, with D maybe TRBD1 (5 bases). The CDR3 has 13 amino acids. Germline V gene data show CDR1 as SGHRS and CDR2 as YFSETQ. CDR3 protein: CASSLGPDKEQFF. CDR3 nucleotide sequence: TGCGCCAGCAGCCTCGGACCGGACAAAGAGCAGTTCTTC.